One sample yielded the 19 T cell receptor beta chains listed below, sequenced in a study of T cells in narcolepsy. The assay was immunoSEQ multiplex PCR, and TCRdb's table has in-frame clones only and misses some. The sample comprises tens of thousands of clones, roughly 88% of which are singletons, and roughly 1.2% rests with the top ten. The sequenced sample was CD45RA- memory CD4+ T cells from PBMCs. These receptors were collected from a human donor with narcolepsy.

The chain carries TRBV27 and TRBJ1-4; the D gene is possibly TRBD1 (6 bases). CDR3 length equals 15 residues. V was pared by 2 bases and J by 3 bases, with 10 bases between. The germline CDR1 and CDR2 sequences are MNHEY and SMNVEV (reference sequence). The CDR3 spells CASSLTGASNEKLFF. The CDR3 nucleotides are TGTGCCAGCAGTTTAACGGGGGCCTCTAATGAAAAACTGTTTTTT.

The CDR3 DNA reads as TGTGCCAGCAGTGCGACTCCCACCCTATCAAGGAGCACAGATACGCAGTATTTT. This gives the protein CASSATPTLSRSTDTQYF. The V call is TRBV6-4, the J call TRBJ2-3; D is uncertain. CDR3 size: 18 residues. V dropped 4 bases and J dropped 0 bases, with 20 bases sitting between them. The V gene's germline CDR1 is MRHNA and CDR2 SNTAGT.

CDR3 nucleotides: TGCGCCAGCAGCCAGACATCGAAGCCCTACGAGCAGTACTTC. Protein: CASSQTSKPYEQYF. The chain couples TRBV4-1 to TRBJ2-7; D is unresolved. Trimming took off 3 bases at V and 2 bases at J, with 11 bases between the two ends. Germline loops: CDR1 MGHRA, CDR2 YSYEKL. CDR3 length: 14 residues.

CDR3 DNA: TGTGCCAGCAGTTGGTCGGGACAGGGGGGGTATGGCTACACCTTC. Its translation is CASSWSGQGGYGYTF. This sequence joins TRBV27 and TRBJ1-2, with 11 positions matching TRBD1. Germline V gene data show CDR1 as MNHEY and CDR2 as SMNVEV (reference sequence). J was trimmed by 5 bases and V by 4 bases; bases with no gene match: 6. This CDR3 contains 15 residues.

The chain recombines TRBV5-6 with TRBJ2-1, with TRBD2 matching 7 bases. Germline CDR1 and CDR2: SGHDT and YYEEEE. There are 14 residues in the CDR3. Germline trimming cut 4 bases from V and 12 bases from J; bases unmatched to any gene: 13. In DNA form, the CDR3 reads TGTGCCAGCAGCCGATTTACTAGCGAGGGATGGCAGTTCTTC. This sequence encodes CASSRFTSEGWQFF.

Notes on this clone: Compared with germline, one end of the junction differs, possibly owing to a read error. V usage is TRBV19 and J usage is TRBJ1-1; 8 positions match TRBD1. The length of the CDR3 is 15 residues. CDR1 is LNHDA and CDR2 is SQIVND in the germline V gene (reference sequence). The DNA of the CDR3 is TGTGCCGGTAGTATCCAGGGGGCAACGAACACTGAAGCTTTCTTT. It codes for CAGSIQGATNTEAFF.

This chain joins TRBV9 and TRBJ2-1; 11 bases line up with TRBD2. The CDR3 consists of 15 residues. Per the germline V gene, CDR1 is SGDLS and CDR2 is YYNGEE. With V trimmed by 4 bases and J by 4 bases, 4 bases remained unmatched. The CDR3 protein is CASSPGTSGYNEQFF. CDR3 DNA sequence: TGTGCCAGCAGCCCAGGGACTAGCGGTTACAATGAGCAGTTCTTC.

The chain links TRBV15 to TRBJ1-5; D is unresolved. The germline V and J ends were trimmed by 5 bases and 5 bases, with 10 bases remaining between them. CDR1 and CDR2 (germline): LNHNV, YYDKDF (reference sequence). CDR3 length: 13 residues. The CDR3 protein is CATSLAAYQPQHF. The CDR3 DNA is TGTGCCACCAGCCTAGCAGCGTATCAGCCCCAGCATTTT.

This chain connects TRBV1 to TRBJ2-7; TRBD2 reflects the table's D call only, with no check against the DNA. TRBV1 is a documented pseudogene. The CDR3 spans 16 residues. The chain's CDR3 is CTSSQDGRVSSYEQYF. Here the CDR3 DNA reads TGCACCAGCAGCCAAGACGGTCGGGTAAGCTCCTACGAGCAGTACTTC.

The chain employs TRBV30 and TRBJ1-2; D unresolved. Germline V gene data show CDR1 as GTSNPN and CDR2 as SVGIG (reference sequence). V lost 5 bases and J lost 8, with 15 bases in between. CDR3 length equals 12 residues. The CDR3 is CAWALSVRGYTF. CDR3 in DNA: TGTGCCTGGGCCCTTTCAGTGAGGGGCTACACCTTC.

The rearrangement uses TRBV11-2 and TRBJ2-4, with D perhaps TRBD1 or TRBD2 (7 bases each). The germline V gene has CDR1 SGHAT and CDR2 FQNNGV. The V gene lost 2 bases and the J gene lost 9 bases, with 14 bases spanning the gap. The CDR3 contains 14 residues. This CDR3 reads CASSLWGGGGIQYF. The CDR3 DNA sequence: TGTGCCAGCAGCTTATGGGGAGGGGGCGGCATTCAGTACTTC. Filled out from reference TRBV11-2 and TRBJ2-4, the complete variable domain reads EAGVAQSPRYKIIEKRQSVAFWCNPISGHATLYWYQQILGQGPKLLIQFQNNGVVDDSQLPKDRFSAERLKGVDSTLKIQPAKLEDSAVYLCASSLWGGGGIQYFGAGTRLSVL.

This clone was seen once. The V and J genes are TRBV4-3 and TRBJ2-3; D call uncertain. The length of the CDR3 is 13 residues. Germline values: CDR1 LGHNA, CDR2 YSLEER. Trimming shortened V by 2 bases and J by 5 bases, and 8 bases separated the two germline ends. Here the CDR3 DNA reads TGCGCCAGCAGCCAAAACCGGAAAGATACGCAGTATTTT. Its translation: CASSQNRKDTQYF.

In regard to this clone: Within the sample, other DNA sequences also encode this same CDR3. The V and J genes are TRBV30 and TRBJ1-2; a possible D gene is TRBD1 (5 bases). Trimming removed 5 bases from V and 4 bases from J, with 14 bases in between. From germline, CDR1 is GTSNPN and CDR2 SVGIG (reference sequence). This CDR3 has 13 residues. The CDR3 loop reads CAWGRDRPYGYTF. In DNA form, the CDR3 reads TGTGCCTGGGGTAGGGACCGACCCTATGGCTACACCTTC.

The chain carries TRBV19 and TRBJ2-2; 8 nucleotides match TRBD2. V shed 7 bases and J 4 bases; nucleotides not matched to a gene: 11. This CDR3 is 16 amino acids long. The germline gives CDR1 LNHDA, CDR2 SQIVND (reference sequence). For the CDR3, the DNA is TGTGCCAGTACCCTCCTGGCGGGAGGCCCCACCGGGGAGCTGTTTTTT. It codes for CASTLLAGGPTGELFF.

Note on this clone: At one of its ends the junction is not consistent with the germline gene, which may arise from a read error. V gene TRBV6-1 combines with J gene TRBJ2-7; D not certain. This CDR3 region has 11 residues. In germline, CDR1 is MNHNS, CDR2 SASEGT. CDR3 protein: CASTERYEQYF. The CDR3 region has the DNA TGTGCCAGCACTGAAAGGTACGAGCAGTACTTC.

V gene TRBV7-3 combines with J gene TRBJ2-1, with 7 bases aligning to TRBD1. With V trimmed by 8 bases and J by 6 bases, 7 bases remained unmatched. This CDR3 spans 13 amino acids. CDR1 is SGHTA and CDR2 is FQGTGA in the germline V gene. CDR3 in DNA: TGTGCCAGCGGCCGAGGGGGCCGCAATGAGCAGTTCTTC. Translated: CASGRGGRNEQFF.

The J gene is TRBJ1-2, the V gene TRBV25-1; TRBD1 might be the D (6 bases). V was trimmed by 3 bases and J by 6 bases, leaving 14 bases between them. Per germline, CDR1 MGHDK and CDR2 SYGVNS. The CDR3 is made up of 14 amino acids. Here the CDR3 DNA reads TGTGCCAGCAGTGATGGGTCCCACAGGGATGGCTACACCTTC. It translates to CASSDGSHRDGYTF.

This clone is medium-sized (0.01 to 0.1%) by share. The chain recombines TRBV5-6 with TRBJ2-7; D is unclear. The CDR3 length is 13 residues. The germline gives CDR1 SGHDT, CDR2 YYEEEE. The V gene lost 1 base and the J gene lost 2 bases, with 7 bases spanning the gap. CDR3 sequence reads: CASSLRLTYEQYF. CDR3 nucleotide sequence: TGTGCCAGCAGCTTGAGGCTAACCTACGAGCAGTACTTC.

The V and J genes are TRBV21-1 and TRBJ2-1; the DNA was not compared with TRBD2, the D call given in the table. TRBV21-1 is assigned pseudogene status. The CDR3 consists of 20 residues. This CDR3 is CASSPRSTLDSGDSYNEQFF. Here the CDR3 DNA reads TGTGCCAGCAGCCCCCGTTCGACTCTAGATAGCGGGGATTCCTACAATGAGCAGTTCTTC.